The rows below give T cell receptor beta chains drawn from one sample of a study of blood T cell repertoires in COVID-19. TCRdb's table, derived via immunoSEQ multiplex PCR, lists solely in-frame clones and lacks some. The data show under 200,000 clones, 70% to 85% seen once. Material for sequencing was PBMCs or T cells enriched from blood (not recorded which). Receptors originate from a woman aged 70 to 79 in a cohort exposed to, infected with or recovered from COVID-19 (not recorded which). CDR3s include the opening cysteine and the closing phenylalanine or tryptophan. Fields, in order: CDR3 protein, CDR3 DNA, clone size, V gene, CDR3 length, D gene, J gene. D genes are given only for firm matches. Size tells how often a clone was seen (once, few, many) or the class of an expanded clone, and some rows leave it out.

CDR3aa: CASSFLSTSGSRSGTGELFF
CDR3nt: TGTGCCAGCAGCTTTTTATCGACTAGCGGGAGTAGGTCGGGGACCGGGGAGCTGTTTTTT
abundance: .
v_gene: TRBV5-8
len: 20
d_gene: TRBD2
j_gene: TRBJ2-2

CDR3aa: CASATSRLAQDTDTQYF
CDR3nt: TGTGCCAGCGCCACCTCCCGACTAGCCCAGGACACAGATACGCAGTATTTT
abundance: .
v_gene: TRBV27
len: 17
d_gene: TRBD2
j_gene: TRBJ2-3

CDR3aa: CASSFSGGSTPLHF
CDR3nt: TGTGCCAGCAGTTTCTCAGGGGGCAGCACACCCCTCCACTTT
abundance: few
v_gene: TRBV28
len: 14
d_gene: TRBD1
j_gene: TRBJ1-6

CDR3aa: CASSPKGRADTEAFF
CDR3nt: TGTGCCAGCTCACCAAAGGGCAGGGCGGACACTGAAGCTTTCTTT
abundance: .
v_gene: TRBV18
len: 15
d_gene: .
j_gene: TRBJ1-1

CDR3aa: CAAPGTETNTEAFF
CDR3nt: TGTGCCGCCCCCGGGACAGAGACGAACACTGAAGCTTTCTTT
abundance: .
v_gene: TRBV28
len: 14
d_gene: TRBD1
j_gene: TRBJ1-1

CDR3aa: CASSPQILLHEAFF
CDR3nt: TGTGCCAGCAGTCCTCAGATTCTCTTACATGAAGCTTTCTTT
abundance: .
v_gene: TRBV28
len: 14
d_gene: .
j_gene: TRBJ1-1

CDR3aa: CSASKPGGLGNTEAFF
CDR3nt: TGCAGTGCTAGTAAGCCGGGGGGCTTAGGGAACACTGAAGCTTTCTTT
abundance: .
v_gene: TRBV20-1
len: 16
d_gene: .
j_gene: TRBJ1-1

CDR3aa: CASSPGQGEGKLFF
CDR3nt: TGTGCCAGCAGCCCGGGACAGGGAGAAGGAAAACTGTTTTTT
abundance: few
v_gene: TRBV27
len: 14
d_gene: TRBD1
j_gene: TRBJ1-4

CDR3aa: CASSPPGTTNTGELFF
CDR3nt: TGTGCCAGCTCACCGCCCGGGACAACAAACACCGGGGAGCTGTTTTTT
abundance: .
v_gene: TRBV18
len: 16
d_gene: .
j_gene: TRBJ2-2

CDR3aa: CASSGGRLNTEAFF
CDR3nt: TGTGCCAGCAGTGGGGGCAGACTGAACACTGAAGCTTTCTTT
abundance: .
v_gene: TRBV2
len: 14
d_gene: .
j_gene: TRBJ1-1

CDR3aa: CASSLPQTQETQYF
CDR3nt: TGTGCCAGCAGCTTGCCACAGACACAAGAGACCCAGTACTTC
abundance: .
v_gene: TRBV5-4
len: 14
d_gene: .
j_gene: TRBJ2-5

CDR3aa: CASSEAGASHYEQYF
CDR3nt: TGTGCCAGCAGTGAAGCGGGCGCCTCTCATTACGAGCAGTACTTC
abundance: .
v_gene: TRBV2
len: 15
d_gene: .
j_gene: TRBJ2-7

CDR3aa: CASSLQTGANYGYTF
CDR3nt: TGTGCCAGCTCACTGCAGACAGGGGCGAACTATGGCTACACCTTC
abundance: .
v_gene: TRBV18
len: 15
d_gene: TRBD1
j_gene: TRBJ1-2

CDR3aa: CASRPGLSPYNEQFF
CDR3nt: TGCGCCAGCAGGCCTGGTTTAAGCCCCTACAATGAGCAGTTCTTC
abundance: .
v_gene: TRBV5-1
len: 15
d_gene: .
j_gene: TRBJ2-1

CDR3aa: CASSPMGGRTGGYTF
CDR3nt: TGTGCCAGCAGCCCAATGGGGGGGCGGACTGGTGGCTACACCTTC
abundance: .
v_gene: TRBV7-2
len: 15
d_gene: .
j_gene: TRBJ1-2

CDR3aa: CATSPTGPYNEQFF
CDR3nt: TGTGCCACCAGTCCCACAGGGCCCTACAATGAGCAGTTCTTC
abundance: once
v_gene: TRBV24-1
len: 14
d_gene: .
j_gene: TRBJ2-1

CDR3aa: CASSPVDRGLRDGYTF
CDR3nt: TGTGCCAGCTCACCAGTGGACAGGGGTTTGCGGGATGGCTACACCTTC
abundance: .
v_gene: TRBV18
len: 16
d_gene: TRBD1
j_gene: TRBJ1-2

CDR3aa: CASSLPSDYGYTF
CDR3nt: TGCGCCAGCAGCTTGCCCTCGGACTATGGCTACACCTTC
abundance: .
v_gene: TRBV5-1
len: 13
d_gene: .
j_gene: TRBJ1-2

CDR3aa: CASSLVGAGYNEQFF
CDR3nt: TGTGCCAGCAGTTTGGTAGGGGCAGGCTACAATGAGCAGTTCTTC
abundance: few
v_gene: TRBV28
len: 15
d_gene: .
j_gene: TRBJ2-1

CDR3aa: CASSLPYRQGGGYTF
CDR3nt: TGTGCCAGCAGTTTACCTTATCGACAGGGCGGTGGCTACACCTTC
abundance: .
v_gene: TRBV28
len: 15
d_gene: TRBD1
j_gene: TRBJ1-2

CDR3aa: CASSQDGQHNQPQHF
CDR3nt: TGCGCCAGCAGCCAAGATGGACAGCACAATCAGCCCCAGCATTTT
abundance: .
v_gene: TRBV4-1
len: 15
d_gene: .
j_gene: TRBJ1-5

CDR3aa: CASSLMGRVGEKLFF
CDR3nt: TGCGCCAGCAGCTTGATGGGGAGGGTTGGGGAAAAACTGTTTTTT
abundance: .
v_gene: TRBV5-1
len: 15
d_gene: .
j_gene: TRBJ1-4

CDR3aa: CASSPDRGPRRQYF
CDR3nt: TGTGCCAGCAGCCCGGACAGGGGGCCACGTAGGCAGTACTTC
abundance: .
v_gene: TRBV7-3
len: 14
d_gene: TRBD1
j_gene: TRBJ2-7

CDR3aa: CASSPGGGARETQYF
CDR3nt: TGTGCCAGCAGCCCCGGAGGGGGCGCCCGGGAGACCCAGTACTTC
abundance: .
v_gene: TRBV16
len: 15
d_gene: .
j_gene: TRBJ2-5

CDR3aa: CASGLAGAYNEQFF
CDR3nt: TGTGCCAGCGGCCTAGCGGGAGCCTACAATGAGCAGTTCTTC
abundance: once
v_gene: TRBV7-2
len: 14
d_gene: TRBD2
j_gene: TRBJ2-1

CDR3aa: CASSRRLAGRTYNEQFF
CDR3nt: TGCGCCAGCAGTAGGCGCCTAGCGGGACGCACCTACAATGAGCAGTTCTTC
abundance: few
v_gene: TRBV10-2
len: 17
d_gene: TRBD2
j_gene: TRBJ2-1

CDR3aa: CSVEDLARRNYGYTF
CDR3nt: TGCAGCGTTGAAGATCTGGCCCGGAGAAACTATGGCTACACCTTC
abundance: .
v_gene: TRBV29-1
len: 15
d_gene: .
j_gene: TRBJ1-2

CDR3aa: CASSLPQTRGYTF
CDR3nt: TGTGCCAGCAGTCTACCCCAGACTAGGGGCTACACCTTC
abundance: .
v_gene: TRBV28
len: 13
d_gene: .
j_gene: TRBJ1-2

CDR3aa: CASSLSGRGYNEQFF
CDR3nt: TGTGCCAGCAGCCTAAGCGGGAGGGGGTACAATGAGCAGTTCTTC
abundance: once
v_gene: TRBV5-6
len: 15
d_gene: TRBD2
j_gene: TRBJ2-1

CDR3aa: CATPREGSGGWNEQFF
CDR3nt: TGTGCCACCCCTCGGGAGGGGAGCGGGGGCTGGAATGAGCAGTTCTTC
abundance: .
v_gene: TRBV7-2
len: 16
d_gene: TRBD2
j_gene: TRBJ2-1

CDR3aa: CASSEGGTSGNYEQYF
CDR3nt: TGTGCCAGCAGCGAGGGGGGGACTAGCGGGAACTACGAGCAGTACTTC
abundance: .
v_gene: TRBV9
len: 16
d_gene: TRBD2
j_gene: TRBJ2-7

CDR3aa: CASSPGTGENYGYTF
CDR3nt: TGTGCCAGCTCACCGGGGACAGGAGAGAACTATGGCTACACCTTC
abundance: .
v_gene: TRBV18
len: 15
d_gene: TRBD1
j_gene: TRBJ1-2

CDR3aa: CASRGVRFAEAFF
CDR3nt: TGTGCCTCTCGCGGGGTAAGGTTTGCTGAAGCTTTCTTT
abundance: .
v_gene: TRBV15
len: 13
d_gene: .
j_gene: TRBJ1-1

CDR3aa: CASSLETEAFF
CDR3nt: TGTGCCAGCAGCCTGGAGACTGAAGCTTTCTTT
abundance: .
v_gene: TRBV28
len: 11
d_gene: .
j_gene: TRBJ1-1

CDR3aa: CATSDPGLSVDTQYF
CDR3nt: TGTGCCACCAGTGACCCGGGACTCTCAGTCGATACGCAGTATTTT
abundance: .
v_gene: TRBV24-1
len: 15
d_gene: .
j_gene: TRBJ2-3

CDR3aa: CASTKTSGANTGELFF
CDR3nt: TGTGCCAGTACCAAAACCAGCGGAGCGAACACCGGGGAGCTGTTTTTT
abundance: .
v_gene: TRBV19
len: 16
d_gene: .
j_gene: TRBJ2-2

CDR3aa: CASSRGQNEKLFF
CDR3nt: TGTGCCAGCAGCCGCGGACAGAATGAAAAACTGTTTTTT
abundance: .
v_gene: TRBV14
len: 13
d_gene: .
j_gene: TRBJ1-4

CDR3aa: CASSVAGTGTSPLHF
CDR3nt: TGTGCCAGCAGCGTAGCCGGGACAGGCACATCACCCCTCCACTTT
abundance: .
v_gene: TRBV9
len: 15
d_gene: TRBD1
j_gene: TRBJ1-6

CDR3aa: CASSRQGRQPQHF
CDR3nt: TGTGCCAGCAGTAGACAGGGACGCCAGCCCCAGCATTTT
abundance: .
v_gene: TRBV2
len: 13
d_gene: TRBD1
j_gene: TRBJ1-5